The next 28 T cell receptor beta chains were all read from a single sample in a study of shared clonotypes between healthy human individuals. Sequencing was performed with immunoSEQ multiplex PCR; in TCRdb, only in-frame clones are kept and a portion is missing. The sample comprises 450,000 or so clones, approximately 80% of which are singletons, and approximately 12% rests with the top ten. The sequenced material came from PBMCs. These receptors all stem from a middle-aged woman in good health. Some clones in this sample may be carry-over from other donors' samples.

J is TRBJ2-5 and V is TRBV28; a weak D match, TRBD2 (7 bases). Germline loops: CDR1 MDHEN, CDR2 SYDVKM. Trimming took 5 bases from V and 5 from J, leaving 18 bases between them. The CDR3 contains 15 residues. In nucleotides, the CDR3 is TGTGCCAGCAGTAAATCGGCGGGGGCTTGGGAGACCCAGTACTTC. Amino acid sequence: CASSKSAGAWETQYF.

The chain carries TRBV28 and TRBJ1-4; D is undetermined. Germline V lookup: CDR1 MDHEN, CDR2 SYDVKM. Trimming removed 4 bases from V and 0 bases from J, with 9 bases in between. The CDR3 runs 15 residues. The CDR3 coding sequence is TGTGCCAGCAGTTCCCCTGGGGCAACTAATGAAAAACTGTTTTTT. It yields the protein CASSSPGATNEKLFF.

CDR3: CAWSGVMAGSNQPQHF. CDR3 DNA sequence: TGTGCCTGGAGCGGAGTTATGGCAGGGAGCAATCAGCCCCAGCATTTT. The rearrangement uses TRBV30 and TRBJ1-5; tentatively, D is TRBD1 (5 bases). Per germline, CDR1 GTSNPN and CDR2 SVGIG (reference sequence). With 3 bases removed from V and 1 base from J, the gap between germline ends came to 16 bases. The CDR3 contains 16 residues.

This clone has only one observation. The CDR3 here is CASSPPGLAGDQETQYF. CDR3 nucleotides: TGTGCCAGCAGTCCTCCGGGACTAGCGGGAGACCAAGAGACCCAGTACTTC. The chain recombines TRBV28 with TRBJ2-5; 14 nucleotides agree with TRBD2. Looked up from germline, CDR1 is MDHEN and CDR2 is SYDVKM. The CDR3 is 17 residues long. V shed 5 bases and J 0 bases; nucleotides not matched to a gene: 5.

The chain links TRBV5-1 to TRBJ1-1; 11 bases are a match to TRBD1. Trimming removed 4 bases from V and 3 bases from J; junction bases left unmatched: 2. Germline V gene data show CDR1 as SGHRS and CDR2 as YFSETQ. The CDR3 has 14 residues. The CDR3 nucleotides are TGCGCCAGCAGCAGGACAGGGGGCGACACTGAAGCTTTCTTT. Amino acids: CASSRTGGDTEAFF.

The rearrangement links TRBV30 to TRBJ1-2, with D possibly TRBD1 on 6 matching bases. The germline CDR1 and CDR2 sequences are GTSNPN and SVGIG (reference sequence). V lost 1 base, J lost 4 bases, and 10 bases lay in between. This CDR3 region has 13 residues. In nucleotides, the CDR3 is TGTGCCTGGAGTGCGGGACACACCTATGGCTACACCTTC. Its protein product is CAWSAGHTYGYTF. Filled out from reference TRBV30 and TRBJ1-2, the complete variable domain reads SQTIHQWPATLVQPVGSPLSLECTVEGTSNPNLYWYRQAAGRGLQLLFYSVGIGQISSEVPQNLSASRPQDRQFILSSKKLLLSDSGFYLCAWSAGHTYGYTFGSGTRLTVV.

This clone was observed a single time. J is TRBJ1-2 and V is TRBV5-4, with a possible D match to TRBD1 (5 bases). V lost 1 base, J lost 7 bases, and 14 bases lay in between. CDR3 size: 14 residues. Germline V lookup: CDR1 SGHNT, CDR2 YYREEE (reference sequence). CDR3 protein: CASSLIDGTLGYTF. CDR3 DNA sequence: TGTGCCAGCAGCTTGATTGACGGGACCCTTGGCTACACCTTC. The full variable domain, completed using reference TRBV5-4 and TRBJ1-2, is ETGVTQSPTHLIKTRGQQVTLRCSSQSGHNTVSWYQQALGQGPQFIFQYYREEENGRGNFPPRFSGLQFPNYSSELNVNALELDDSALYLCASSLIDGTLGYTFGSGTRLTVV.

The chain recombines TRBV29-1 with TRBJ2-7, with D hard to call. The germline gives CDR1 SQVTM, CDR2 ANQGSEA. This CDR3 has 12 amino acids. The V and J ends lost 6 bases and 0 bases respectively, with 9 bases between them. This CDR3 reads CSVSDSSYEQYF. CDR3 bases: TGCAGCGTCTCTGACTCCTCCTACGAGCAGTACTTC.

CDR3 region: CASPTQDDTEAFF. In nucleotides, the CDR3 is TGTGCCAGCCCCACCCAGGATGACACTGAAGCTTTCTTT. This chain uses TRBV18 with TRBJ1-1; D gene ambiguous. This CDR3 spans 13 amino acids. Trimming cost V 8 bases and J 3 bases, with 13 bases left between them. Germline V lookup: CDR1 KGHSH, CDR2 LQKENI.

This clone was recorded a few times. V is TRBV27 and J is TRBJ2-1; D gene unclear. V lost 2 bases and J 6 bases, leaving 8 bases between the germline ends. Germline values: CDR1 MNHEY, CDR2 SMNVEV (reference sequence). The CDR3 is 13 amino acids. The CDR3 DNA reads as TGTGCCAGCAGTTTAAACGAGCTCAATGAGCAGTTCTTC. It yields the protein CASSLNELNEQFF.

This chain links TRBV5-1 with TRBJ2-5, with D perhaps matching TRBD1 or TRBD2 (5 bases each). Germline V lookup: CDR1 SGHRS, CDR2 YFSETQ. Trimming stripped 0 bases from V and 1 base from J, with 7 bases between. This CDR3 has 14 amino acids. The CDR3 nucleotides are TGCGCCAGCAGCTTGGATGGGACCCAAGAGACCCAGTACTTC. Translated, it gives CASSLDGTQETQYF.

With respect to this clone: A far larger clone is a single base away, which makes a read error likely. Other nucleotide sequences from this sample produce the same CDR3. The V gene is TRBV30, the J gene TRBJ1-1, with 9 positions matching TRBD1. Germline assignment: CDR1 GTSNPN and CDR2 SVGIG (reference sequence). The CDR3 spans 16 residues. CDR3 amino acids: CAYIVPGQGSNTEAFF. CDR3 coding DNA: TGTGCCTACATAGTCCCGGGACAGGGATCGAACACTGAAGCCTTCTTT.

V and J are TRBV7-8 and TRBJ2-2; D may be TRBD2 (5 bases). The V end lost 1 base, the J end lost 4 bases, and 13 bases lay between the germline ends. Germline loops: CDR1 SGHVS, CDR2 FQNEAQ. CDR3 length: 16 residues. For the CDR3, the DNA is TGTGCCAGCAGCTTAGAGGCGAGAGGAGGCACCGGGGAGCTGTTTTTT. Amino acid sequence: CASSLEARGGTGELFF.

V gene TRBV4-2 combines with J gene TRBJ2-3; D remains unclear. CDR1 and CDR2 (germline): LGHNA, YNFKEQ. The germline V and J ends were trimmed by 1 base and 4 bases, with 9 bases remaining between them. The CDR3 length is 14 residues. The CDR3 nucleotides read TGTGCCAGCAGCCAAGGAGGAGACGCAGATACGCAGTATTTT. This codes for CASSQGGDADTQYF.

J is TRBJ1-2 and V is TRBV19; D possibly corresponds to TRBD1 (6 bases). Trimming left V 5 bases short and J 0 bases short, with 13 bases between. This CDR3 is built from 15 residues. The germline CDR1 and CDR2 sequences are LNHDA and SQIVND (reference sequence). The CDR3 loop reads CASSPGQTTNYGYTF. In DNA form, the CDR3 reads TGTGCCAGTAGTCCAGGACAGACGACTAACTATGGCTACACCTTC.

The V gene is TRBV10-1, the J gene TRBJ2-1; 12 bases align to TRBD2. The germline CDR1 and CDR2 sequences are WNHNN and SYGVQD (reference sequence). This CDR3 has 18 residues. Trimming cost V 0 bases and J 5 bases; bases outside gene matches: 8. DNA for the CDR3: TGCGCCAGCAGTGAGTCGGGACTAGCGGGCGTACAAGACAATGAGCAGTTCTTC. Protein: CASSESGLAGVQDNEQFF.

In this sample, this clone is medium-sized. This chain links TRBV7-6 with TRBJ2-1; 13 bases are a match to TRBD2. Germline V gives CDR1 SGHVS, CDR2 FNYEAQ. There are 19 residues in the CDR3. With 5 bases clipped from V and 0 bases from J, the junction kept 10 bases outside the gene matches. DNA for the CDR3: TGTGCCAGCAGCCGGGGGGCACTAGCGGGAGGGAGCTCCTACAATGAGCAGTTCTTC. Translating it yields CASSRGALAGGSSYNEQFF.

This clone was seen just once. A far larger clone differs by one base, so this is likely a read error. The rearrangement links TRBV30 to TRBJ2-6, with a possible D match to TRBD1 (7 bases). CDR3 length: 15 amino acids. The germline V gene has CDR1 GTSNPN and CDR2 SVGIG (reference sequence). CDR3 DNA: TGTGCCCGGGGGACAGACCTCTCTGAGGCCAACGTCCTGACTTTC. This sequence encodes CARGTDLSEANVLTF.

Only a few counts were recorded for this clone. The J gene is TRBJ2-1, the V gene TRBV30; the D gene is possibly TRBD2 (5 bases). V was shortened by 2 bases and J by 10 bases, with 12 bases between the two germline ends. The CDR3 is 12 residues long. CDR1 GTSNPN and CDR2 SVGIG come from the germline V gene (reference sequence). This CDR3 is CAWSPSRGEQFF. In nucleotides, the CDR3 is TGTGCCTGGAGTCCCTCTCGAGGGGAGCAGTTCTTC.

This clone was observed a handful of times. This rearrangement joins TRBV29-1 to TRBJ2-7, with D possibly matching TRBD2 (6 bases). CDR1 is SQVTM, CDR2 ANQGSEA, per germline. The CDR3 extends over 12 amino acids. Trimming stripped 2 bases from V and 2 bases from J, with 7 bases between. The CDR3 DNA reads as TGCAGCGTTGAACTAGCGACCTACGAGCAGTACTTC. Protein product: CSVELATYEQYF.

In the case of this clone: A read error is the likely source, as a far larger clone sits one nucleotide away. The CDR3 DNA reads TGTGCCCGCAGTGCCCGGGAGAACACTGAAGCTTTCTTT. Translated: CARSARENTEAFF. The genes are TRBV6-1 and TRBJ1-1; D unresolved. The length of the CDR3 is 13 residues. Germline lookup yields CDR1 MNHNS and CDR2 SASEGT.

The gene calls are TRBV4-1 and TRBJ2-7, with 9 positions matching TRBD1. V was pared by 0 bases and J by 4 bases, with 13 bases of the junction left unmatched. The germline V gene has CDR1 MGHRA and CDR2 YSYEKL. The CDR3 extends over 18 amino acids. Here the CDR3 reads CASSQDGRGWDRDYEQYF. The CDR3, as DNA: TGCGCCAGCAGCCAAGATGGGCGGGGATGGGACAGGGATTACGAGCAGTACTTC.

This rearrangement joins TRBV5-1 to TRBJ1-1; D gene unclear. Germline values: CDR1 SGHRS, CDR2 YFSETQ. V gave up 4 bases and J gave up 3 bases, with 13 bases separating them. The CDR3 is made up of 14 amino acids. The CDR3 DNA reads as TGCGCCAGCAGCCCGGCCTACAGTGACACTGAAGCTTTCTTT. It translates to CASSPAYSDTEAFF. Looking up the rest from reference TRBV5-1 and TRBJ1-1 gives the full variable domain: KAGVTQTPRYLIKTRGQQVTLSCSPISGHRSVSWYQQTPGQGLQFLFEYFSETQRNKGNFPGRFSGRQFSNSRSEMNVSTLELGDSALYLCASSPAYSDTEAFFGQGTRLTVV.

The J gene is TRBJ2-7, the V gene TRBV28; 9 positions agree with TRBD1. The V and J ends lost 4 bases and 0 bases, in that order; junction bases with no gene match: 7. This CDR3 comprises 16 residues. Germline values: CDR1 MDHEN, CDR2 SYDVKM. The CDR3 protein is CASSSTGGAVSYEQYF. The CDR3 DNA follows: TGTGCCAGCAGTTCCACAGGGGGCGCGGTCTCCTACGAGCAGTACTTC.

The chain employs TRBV6-6 and TRBJ1-4, with TRBD1 identical over 8 bases. The CDR3 length is 15 residues. Trimming removed 0 bases from V and 11 bases from J; junction bases left unmatched: 8. The germline gives CDR1 MNHNY, CDR2 SVGAGI (reference sequence). As DNA, the CDR3 is TGTGCCAGCAGTTACTCCGACAGGGGAAGGGGGAAACTGTTTTTT. Residues: CASSYSDRGRGKLFF.

This chain links TRBV5-1 with TRBJ2-3; TRBD1 aligns across 10 bases. This CDR3 has 16 residues. Germline trimming cut 4 bases from V and 1 base from J; bases unmatched to any gene: 6. Germline loops: CDR1 SGHRS, CDR2 YFSETQ. CDR3 sequence: CASSPTGGIGTDTQYF. The CDR3 DNA reads TGCGCCAGCAGCCCGACAGGGGGCATCGGCACAGATACGCAGTATTTT.

This clone has just a few counts. The chain links TRBV20-1 to TRBJ1-1; D is ambiguous. The germline V gene has CDR1 DFQATT and CDR2 SNEGSKA (reference sequence). Trimming took 5 bases from V and 5 from J, leaving 6 bases between them. The length of the CDR3 is 10 residues. The CDR3 here is CSAVKTEAFF. In DNA form, the CDR3 reads TGCAGTGCTGTAAAAACTGAAGCTTTCTTT.

The gene calls are TRBV30 and TRBJ2-2; D unresolved. Germline CDR1 is GTSNPN and CDR2 is SVGIG (reference sequence). The CDR3 sequence is 12 residues long. V lost 1 base, J lost 7 bases, and 7 bases lay in between. The CDR3 spells CAWSANYGELFF. The CDR3 bases are TGTGCCTGGAGTGCCAACTACGGGGAGCTGTTTTTT.